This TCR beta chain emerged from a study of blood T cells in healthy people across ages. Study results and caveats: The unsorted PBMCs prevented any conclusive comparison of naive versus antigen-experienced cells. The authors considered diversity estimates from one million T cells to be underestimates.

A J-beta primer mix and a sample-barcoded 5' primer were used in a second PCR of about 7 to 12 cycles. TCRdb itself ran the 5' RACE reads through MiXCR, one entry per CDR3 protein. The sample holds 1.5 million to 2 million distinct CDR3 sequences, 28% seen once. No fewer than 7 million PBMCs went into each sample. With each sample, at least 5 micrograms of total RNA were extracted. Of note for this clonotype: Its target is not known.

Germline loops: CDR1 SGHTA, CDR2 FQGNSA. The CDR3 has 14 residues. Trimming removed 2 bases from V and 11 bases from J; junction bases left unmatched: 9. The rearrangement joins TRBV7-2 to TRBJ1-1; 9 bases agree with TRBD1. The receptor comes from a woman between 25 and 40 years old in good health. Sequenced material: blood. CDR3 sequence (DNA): TGTGCCAGCAGCTTAAGTGCGGGACAGGGTTGGGCTTTCTTT. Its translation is CASSLSAGQGWAFF.